This T cell receptor beta chain was observed in a study of T cells in localized non-small cell lung cancer. Regarding the study as a whole: Adjacent lung was found to contain a median approximately 50 of the top 100 tumor clones. Longer overall survival was seen with higher T cell density measured in blood. As only one tumor region underwent sequencing, heterogeneity remains possible.

Germline CDR1 is MNHEY and CDR2 is SMNVEV (reference sequence). The V gene lost 2 bases and the J gene lost 1 base, with 8 bases spanning the gap. The CDR3 is 15 amino acids. Only in-frame clones appear in the TCRdb table, and some are missing; sequencing was by immunoSEQ multiplex PCR. The sample has approximately 31,000 clones; approximately 72% are singletons. As to this clone: Antigen: not known.

The sequenced sample was peripheral blood, obtained before any cancer treatment. This chain joins TRBV27 and TRBJ2-2, with a possible D match to TRBD1 (6 bases). The clonotype comes from a male donor aged 60 or over with stage II squamous cell lung carcinoma. The CDR3 sequence: CASSLRGQNTGELFF. The DNA for the CDR3 is TGTGCCAGCAGTTTACGGGGACAGAACACCGGGGAGCTGTTTTTT.